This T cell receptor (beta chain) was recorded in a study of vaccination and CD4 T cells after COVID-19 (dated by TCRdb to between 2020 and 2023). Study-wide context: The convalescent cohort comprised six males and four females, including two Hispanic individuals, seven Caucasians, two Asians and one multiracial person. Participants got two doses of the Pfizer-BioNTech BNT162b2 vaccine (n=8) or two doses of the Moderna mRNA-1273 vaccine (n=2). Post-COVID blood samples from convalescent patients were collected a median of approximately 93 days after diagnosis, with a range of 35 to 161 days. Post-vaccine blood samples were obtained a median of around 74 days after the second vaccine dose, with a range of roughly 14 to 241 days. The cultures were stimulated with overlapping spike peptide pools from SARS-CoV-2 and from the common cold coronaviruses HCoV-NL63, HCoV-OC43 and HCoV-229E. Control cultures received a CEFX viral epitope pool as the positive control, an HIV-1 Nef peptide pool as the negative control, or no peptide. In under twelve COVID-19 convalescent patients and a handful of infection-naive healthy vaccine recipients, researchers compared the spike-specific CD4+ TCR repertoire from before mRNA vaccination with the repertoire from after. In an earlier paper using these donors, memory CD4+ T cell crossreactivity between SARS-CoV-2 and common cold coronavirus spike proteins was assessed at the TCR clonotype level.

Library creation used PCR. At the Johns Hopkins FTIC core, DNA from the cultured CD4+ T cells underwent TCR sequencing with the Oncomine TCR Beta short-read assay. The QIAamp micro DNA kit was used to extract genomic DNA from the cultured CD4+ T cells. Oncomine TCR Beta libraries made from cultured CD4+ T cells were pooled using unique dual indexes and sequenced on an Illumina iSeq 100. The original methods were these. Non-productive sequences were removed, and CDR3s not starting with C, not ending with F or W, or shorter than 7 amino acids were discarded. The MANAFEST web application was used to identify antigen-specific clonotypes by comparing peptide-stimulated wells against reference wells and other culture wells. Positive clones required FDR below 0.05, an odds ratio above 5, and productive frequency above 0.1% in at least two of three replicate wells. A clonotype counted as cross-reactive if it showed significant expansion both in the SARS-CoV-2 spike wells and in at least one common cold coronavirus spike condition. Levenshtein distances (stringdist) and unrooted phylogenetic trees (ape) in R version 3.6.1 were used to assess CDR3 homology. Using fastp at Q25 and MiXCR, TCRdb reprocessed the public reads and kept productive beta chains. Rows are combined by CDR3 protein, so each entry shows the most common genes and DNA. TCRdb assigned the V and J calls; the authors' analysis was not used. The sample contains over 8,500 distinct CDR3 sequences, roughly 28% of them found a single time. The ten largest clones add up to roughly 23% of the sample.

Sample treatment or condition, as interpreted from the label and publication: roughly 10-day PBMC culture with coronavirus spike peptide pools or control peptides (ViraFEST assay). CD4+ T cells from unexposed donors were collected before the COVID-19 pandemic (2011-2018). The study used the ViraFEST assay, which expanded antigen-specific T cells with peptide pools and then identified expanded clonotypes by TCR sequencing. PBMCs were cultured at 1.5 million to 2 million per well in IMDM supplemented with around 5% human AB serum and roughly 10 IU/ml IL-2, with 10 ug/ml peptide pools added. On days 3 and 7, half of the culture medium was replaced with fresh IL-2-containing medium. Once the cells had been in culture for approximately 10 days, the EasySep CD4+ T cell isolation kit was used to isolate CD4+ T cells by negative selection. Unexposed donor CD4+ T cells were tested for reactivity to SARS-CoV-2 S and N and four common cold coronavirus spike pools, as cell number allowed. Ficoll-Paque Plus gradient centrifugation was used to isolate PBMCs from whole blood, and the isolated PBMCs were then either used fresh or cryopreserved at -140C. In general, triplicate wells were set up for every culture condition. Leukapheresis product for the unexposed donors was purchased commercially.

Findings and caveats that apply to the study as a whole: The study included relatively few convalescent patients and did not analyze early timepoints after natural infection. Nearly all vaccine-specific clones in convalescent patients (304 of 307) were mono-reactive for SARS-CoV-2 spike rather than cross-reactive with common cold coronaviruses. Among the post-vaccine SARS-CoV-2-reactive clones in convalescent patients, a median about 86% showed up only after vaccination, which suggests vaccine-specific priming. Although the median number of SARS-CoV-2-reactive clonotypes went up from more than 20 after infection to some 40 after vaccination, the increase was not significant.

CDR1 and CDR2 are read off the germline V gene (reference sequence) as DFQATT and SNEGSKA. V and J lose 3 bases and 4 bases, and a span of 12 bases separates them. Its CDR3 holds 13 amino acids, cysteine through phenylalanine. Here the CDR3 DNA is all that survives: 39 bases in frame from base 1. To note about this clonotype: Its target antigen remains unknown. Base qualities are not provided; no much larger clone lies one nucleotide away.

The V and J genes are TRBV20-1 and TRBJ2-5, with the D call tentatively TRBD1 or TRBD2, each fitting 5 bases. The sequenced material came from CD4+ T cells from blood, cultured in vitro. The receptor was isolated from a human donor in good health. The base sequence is TGCAGTGCTAGCAGTCCTGGGACAGAGACCCAGTACTTC. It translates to CSASSPGTETQYF.